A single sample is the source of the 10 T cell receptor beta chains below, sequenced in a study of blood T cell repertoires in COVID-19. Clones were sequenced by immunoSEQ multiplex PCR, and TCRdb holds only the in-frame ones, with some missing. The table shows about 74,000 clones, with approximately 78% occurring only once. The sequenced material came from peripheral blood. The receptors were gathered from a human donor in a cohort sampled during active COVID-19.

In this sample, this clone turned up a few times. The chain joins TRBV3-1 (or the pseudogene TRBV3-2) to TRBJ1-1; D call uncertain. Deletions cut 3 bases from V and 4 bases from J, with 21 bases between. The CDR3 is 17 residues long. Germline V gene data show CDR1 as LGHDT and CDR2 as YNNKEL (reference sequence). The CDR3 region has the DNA TGTGCCAGCAGCCATATAGGAGGTACTGAGGCCGGCACTGAAGCTTTCTTT. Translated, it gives CASSHIGGTEAGTEAFF.

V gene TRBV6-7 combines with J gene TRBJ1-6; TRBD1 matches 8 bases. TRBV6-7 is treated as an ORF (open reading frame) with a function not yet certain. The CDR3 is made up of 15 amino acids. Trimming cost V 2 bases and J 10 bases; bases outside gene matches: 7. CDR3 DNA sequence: TGTGCCAGCAGTTACCCCAGGGGGCACTACTCACCCCTCCACTTT. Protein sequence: CASSYPRGHYSPLHF.

DNA of the CDR3: TGTGCCAGCAGTAATATACTAGCGGGAGAAGCGAATGAGCAGTTCTTC. Encoded protein: CASSNILAGEANEQFF. This rearrangement joins TRBV6-2 or TRBV6-3 to TRBJ2-1; 11 bases align to TRBD2. V shed 5 bases and J 7 bases; nucleotides not matched to a gene: 10. Germline V CDR1 and CDR2: MNHEY, SVGEGT. This CDR3 is 16 amino acids long.

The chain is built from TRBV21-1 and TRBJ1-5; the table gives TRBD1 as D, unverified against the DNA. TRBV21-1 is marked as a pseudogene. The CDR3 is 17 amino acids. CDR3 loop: CASSKARRDRGNQPQHF. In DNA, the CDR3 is TGTGCCAGCAGCAAAGCGCGCAGGGACAGGGGCAATCAGCCCCAGCATTTT.

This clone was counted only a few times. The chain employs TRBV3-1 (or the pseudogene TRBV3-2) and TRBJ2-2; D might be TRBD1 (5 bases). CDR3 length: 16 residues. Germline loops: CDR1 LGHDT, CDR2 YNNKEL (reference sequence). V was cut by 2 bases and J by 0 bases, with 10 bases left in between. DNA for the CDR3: TGTGCCAGCAGCCAAAGACGGACAACGAACACCGGGGAGCTGTTTTTT. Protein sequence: CASSQRRTTNTGELFF.

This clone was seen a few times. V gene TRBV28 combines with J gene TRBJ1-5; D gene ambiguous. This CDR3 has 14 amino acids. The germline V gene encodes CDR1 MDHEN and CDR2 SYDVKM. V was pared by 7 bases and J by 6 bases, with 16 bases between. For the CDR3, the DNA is TGTGCCAGCACCCCGGCGGTAGTTGGTCAGCCCCAGCATTTT. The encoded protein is CASTPAVVGQPQHF. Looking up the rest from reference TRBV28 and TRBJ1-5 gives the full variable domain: DVKVTQSSRYLVKRTGEKVFLECVQDMDHENMFWYRQDPGLGLRLIYFSYDVKMKEKGDIPEGYSVSREKKERFSLILESASTNQTSMYLCASTPAVVGQPQHFGDGTRLSIL.

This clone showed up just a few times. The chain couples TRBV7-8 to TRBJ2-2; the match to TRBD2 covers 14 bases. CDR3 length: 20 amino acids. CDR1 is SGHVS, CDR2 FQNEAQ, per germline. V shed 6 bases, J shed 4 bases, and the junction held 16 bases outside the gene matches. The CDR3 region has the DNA TGTGCCAGCAGTTTCTTCCTGACTAGCGGGAGGGCAAGGGGCACCGGGGAGCTGTTTTTT. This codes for CASSFFLTSGRARGTGELFF.

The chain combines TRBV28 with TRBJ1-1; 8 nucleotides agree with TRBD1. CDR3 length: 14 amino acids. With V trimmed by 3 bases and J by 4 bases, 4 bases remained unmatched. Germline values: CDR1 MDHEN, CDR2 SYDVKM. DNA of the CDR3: TGTGCCAGCAGTTTCCCCAGGGGGCCCACTGAAGCTTTCTTT. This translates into CASSFPRGPTEAFF.

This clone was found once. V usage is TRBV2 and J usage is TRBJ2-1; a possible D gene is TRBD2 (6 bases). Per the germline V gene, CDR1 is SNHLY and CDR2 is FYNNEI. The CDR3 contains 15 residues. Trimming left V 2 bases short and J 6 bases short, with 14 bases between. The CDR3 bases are TGTGCCAGCAGTGAAACGGGAGCAGAAACCAATGAGCAGTTCTTC. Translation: CASSETGAETNEQFF.

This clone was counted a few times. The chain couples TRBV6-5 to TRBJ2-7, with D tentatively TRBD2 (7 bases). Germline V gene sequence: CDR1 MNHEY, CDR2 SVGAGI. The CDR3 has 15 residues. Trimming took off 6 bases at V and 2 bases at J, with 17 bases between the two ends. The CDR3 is CASRDPRGGTYEQYF. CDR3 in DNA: TGTGCCAGCAGGGATCCCCGCGGGGGCACCTACGAGCAGTACTTC.